This is a list of T cell receptor beta chains from one sample in a study of T cell responses to AZD1222 COVID-19 vaccine. Profiling relied on immunoSEQ multiplex PCR, and the TCRdb table lists in-frame clones only, not all of them. The table lists about 140,000 clones, roughly nine tenths of them singletons. Sample: peripheral blood, taken on day 0 of AZD1222 vaccination. The receptors come from an adult in good health. The CDR3 runs from the conserved cysteine through the conserved F or W. D genes are given only for firm matches. A clone size is listed for some rows: how often the clone was seen (once, few, many), or a class if it is expanded.

V	J	size	D	CDR3	DNA
TRBV5-1	TRBJ1-1	.	.	CASSFLQAGNTEAFF	TGCGCCAGCAGCTTTCTTCAGGCGGGGAACACTGAAGCTTTCTTT
TRBV5-4	TRBJ1-2	once	.	CASSFRTLVPNYGYTF	TGTGCCAGCAGCTTCCGGACCCTAGTCCCTAACTATGGCTACACCTTC
TRBV4-3	TRBJ2-1	.	.	CASSQDLDWGSDEQFF	TGCGCCAGCAGCCAAGATTTAGACTGGGGATCAGACGAGCAGTTCTTC
TRBV25-1	TRBJ1-5	.	.	CASIARNQPQHF	TGTGCCAGTATAGCCAGGAATCAGCCCCAGCATTTT
TRBV28	TRBJ1-2	.	.	CASSLSPYGYTF	TGTGCCAGCAGTTTATCCCCTTATGGCTACACCTTC
TRBV11-3	TRBJ2-6	.	.	CASSLEGRKSGANVLTF	TGTGCCAGCAGCTTAGAGGGGCGTAAATCTGGGGCCAACGTCCTGACTTTC
TRBV7-8	TRBJ2-1	.	.	CASSLPLLPPGEQFF	TGTGCCAGCAGCTTACCTCTACTACCCCCAGGTGAGCAGTTCTTC
TRBV5-6	TRBJ2-1	.	TRBD2	CASSVGTSYNEQFF	TGTGCCAGCAGCGTGGGGACTAGTTACAATGAGCAGTTCTTC
TRBV3-1/TRBV3-2	TRBJ2-5	.	TRBD1	CASSRERTGVRETQYF	TGTGCCAGCAGCCGGGAGAGGACAGGGGTTCGTGAGACCCAGTACTTC
TRBV25-1	TRBJ1-5	.	.	CASSGQGGSSNQPQHF	TGTGCCAGCAGTGGTCAAGGGGGAAGTTCCAATCAGCCCCAGCATTTT
TRBV6-5	TRBJ1-1	.	.	CASSYFSTGLKREAFF	TGTGCCAGCAGTTACTTTTCCACAGGGTTGAAGAGGGAAGCTTTCTTT
TRBV18	TRBJ1-6	.	.	CASSPRLGEPLHF	TGTGCCAGCTCACCACGCTTAGGCGAACCCCTCCACTTT
TRBV5-1	TRBJ2-1	.	TRBD2	CASSLAGTSGNAEQFF	TGCGCCAGCAGCTTGGCGGGGACTAGCGGGAACGCTGAGCAGTTCTTC
TRBV5-1	TRBJ1-2	.	.	CASSLADDAGYTF	TGCGCCAGCAGCTTGGCCGACGACGCTGGCTACACCTTC
TRBV5-1	TRBJ2-7	.	TRBD1	CASSLVSGQGASRSYEQYF	TGCGCCAGCAGCTTGGTATCTGGACAGGGGGCGTCTAGGTCCTACGAGCAGTACTTC
TRBV6-6	TRBJ1-2	.	.	CASSRLRDNLLNYGYTF	TGTGCCAGCAGTCGTCTCCGGGACAACTTATTAAACTATGGCTACACCTTC
TRBV6-5	TRBJ1-5	.	.	CASTLGNQPQHF	TGTGCCAGCACATTAGGCAATCAGCCCCAGCATTTT
TRBV15	TRBJ1-1	.	.	CATSRRVHTNTEAFF	TGTGCCACCAGCAGGCGCGTACATACGAACACTGAAGCTTTCTTT
TRBV2	TRBJ2-3	.	TRBD2	CASAPELAGGTDTQYF	TGTGCCAGCGCTCCTGAACTAGCGGGGGGCACAGATACGCAGTATTTT
TRBV5-1	TRBJ2-1	.	TRBD2	CASSLFAGGHNEQFF	TGCGCCAGCAGCTTGTTCGCGGGAGGACACAATGAGCAGTTCTTC
TRBV6-2/TRBV6-3	TRBJ1-2	.	TRBD1	CASSSPQGTNYGYTF	TGTGCCAGCAGTTCCCCACAGGGGACCAACTATGGCTACACCTTC
TRBV29-1	TRBJ1-2	.	.	CSVESRAGFGYTF	TGCAGCGTTGAATCTAGGGCAGGGTTTGGCTACACCTTC
TRBV5-5	TRBJ2-5	.	.	CASSLADPTDSPRRETQYF	TGTGCCAGCAGCTTGGCTGACCCCACGGACAGCCCGAGAAGGGAGACCCAGTACTTC
TRBV6-4	TRBJ2-6	once	.	CASSGSGGSGANVLTF	TGTGCCAGCAGTGGTAGTGGGGGCTCTGGGGCCAACGTCCTGACTTTC
TRBV6-5	TRBJ1-6	.	TRBD1	CASSSRTGESPLHF	TGTGCCAGCAGTTCCCGGACAGGGGAATCACCCCTCCACTTT
TRBV9	TRBJ2-5	.	.	CASSEETQYF	TGTGCCAGCAGCGAAGAGACCCAGTACTTC
TRBV4-1	TRBJ2-1	.	.	CASSQEGRRAGNEQFF	TGCGCCAGCAGCCAAGAAGGAAGGAGGGCCGGTAATGAGCAGTTCTTC
TRBV10-1	TRBJ1-5	many	.	CASRRGAHASNQPQHF	TGCGCCAGCAGGCGGGGAGCTCATGCAAGCAATCAGCCCCAGCATTTT
TRBV9	TRBJ2-2	once	.	CASSVVRSYTGELFF	TGTGCCAGCAGCGTAGTGAGGTCATACACCGGGGAGCTGTTTTTT
TRBV6-2/TRBV6-3	TRBJ1-1	.	.	CASSSLGGAHTEAFF	TGTGCCAGCAGTTCCCTGGGCGGGGCGCACACTGAAGCTTTCTTT
TRBV6-6	TRBJ2-7	.	.	CASSPTGGTGAYEQYF	TGTGCCAGCAGCCCCACGGGGGGGACAGGAGCCTACGAGCAGTACTTC
TRBV19	TRBJ2-3	.	.	CASSISGAGRTDTQYF	TGTGCCAGTAGTATATCCGGGGCAGGGCGGACAGATACGCAGTATTTT
TRBV3-1/TRBV3-2	TRBJ1-1	.	TRBD1	CASSQAPGQTLNTEAFF	TGTGCCAGCAGCCAAGCGCCGGGACAGACCTTAAACACTGAAGCTTTCTTT
TRBV5-6	TRBJ1-2	.	TRBD1	CASSLGDRNNYGYTF	TGTGCCAGCAGCTTGGGGGACAGGAATAACTATGGCTACACCTTC
TRBV7-8	TRBJ1-3	.	.	CASSLGGLGNTIYF	TGTGCCAGCAGCTTAGGAGGACTTGGAAACACCATATATTTT
TRBV28	TRBJ1-6	.	.	CASSLRFRGGYNSPLHF	TGTGCCAGCAGTTTAAGGTTCCGGGGGGGATATAATTCACCCCTCCACTTT
TRBV28	TRBJ1-5	.	.	CASSLRVGGQPQHF	TGTGCCAGCAGTTTGAGGGTAGGGGGTCAGCCCCAGCATTTT
TRBV28	TRBJ1-2	few	.	CASSFNAGYGYTF	TGTGCCAGCAGTTTTAATGCCGGTTATGGCTACACCTTC
TRBV6-1	TRBJ1-6	few	.	CASSERWQGPFPLHF	TGTGCCAGCAGTGAAAGGTGGCAGGGCCCTTTCCCCCTCCACTTT
TRBV4-3	TRBJ1-1	.	.	CASSHWYPLNTEAFF	TGCGCCAGCAGCCATTGGTACCCCTTGAACACTGAAGCTTTCTTT
TRBV5-1	TRBJ2-2	.	.	CASPDSYTGELFF	TGCGCCAGCCCCGACAGCTACACCGGGGAGCTGTTTTTT
TRBV5-4	TRBJ1-6	.	.	CASSLELPSPLHF	TGTGCCAGCAGCTTGGAGCTACCTTCACCCCTCCACTTT
TRBV7-6	TRBJ1-6	.	.	CASSLSLISPLHF	TGTGCCAGCAGCTTAAGCCTCATATCACCCCTCCACTTT
TRBV2	TRBJ1-1	few	.	CASSVKADTEAFF	TGTGCCAGCAGTGTTAAGGCGGACACTGAAGCTTTCTTT
TRBV5-1	TRBJ2-7	.	.	CASSPGEFPTLEQYF	TGCGCCAGCAGCCCAGGGGAGTTCCCTACCCTCGAGCAGTACTTC
TRBV12-5	TRBJ2-1	.	.	CASGFGHGYNEQFF	TGTGCTAGTGGTTTCGGGCACGGCTACAATGAGCAGTTCTTC
TRBV5-6	TRBJ2-1	.	.	CASSFLLESSKDEQFF	TGTGCCAGCAGCTTTCTGTTAGAGTCCAGTAAGGATGAGCAGTTCTTC
TRBV11-2	TRBJ1-3	.	.	CASSSQRGTTGNTIYF	TGTGCCAGCAGCTCACAGAGGGGGACTACCGGAAACACCATATATTTT
TRBV6-5	TRBJ1-2	.	.	CASSPAYYGYTF	TGTGCCAGCAGCCCCGCCTACTATGGCTACACCTTC
TRBV24-1	TRBJ2-2	once	TRBD2	CATSDPGRANTGELFF	TGTGCCACCAGTGATCCAGGGAGGGCTAACACCGGGGAGCTGTTTTTT
TRBV5-4	TRBJ2-1	once	.	CASSFGREEQFF	TGTGCCAGCAGCTTTGGGCGAGAAGAGCAGTTCTTC
TRBV4-2	TRBJ2-1	.	.	CASSRSSGTGSYNEQFF	TGTGCCAGCAGCCGCTCAAGCGGGACAGGCTCCTACAATGAGCAGTTCTTC
TRBV5-1	TRBJ1-1	.	.	CASSSQPRGPPEAFF	TGCGCCAGCAGCTCCCAACCCCGGGGACCCCCCGAAGCTTTCTTT
TRBV18	TRBJ1-6	few	.	CASSPRAGSLVDSPLHF	TGTGCCAGCTCACCACGGGCAGGGTCTTTAGTAGACTCACCCCTCCACTTT
TRBV12-3/TRBV12-4	TRBJ1-4	.	.	CASSLEFGEKLFF	TGTGCCAGCAGTTTAGAGTTCGGTGAAAAACTGTTTTTT
TRBV20-1	TRBJ1-1	once	.	CSASGQGAVNTEAFF	TGCAGTGCTAGTGGCCAGGGTGCTGTGAACACTGAAGCTTTCTTT
TRBV28	TRBJ2-2	once	.	CASSLWGHNTGELFF	TGTGCCAGCAGTTTATGGGGACATAACACCGGGGAGCTGTTTTTT
TRBV4-3	TRBJ2-3	once	.	CASSLTSALDTQYF	TGCGCCAGCAGCCTGACCTCGGCTTTAGATACGCAGTATTTT
TRBV9	TRBJ2-4	.	.	CASSFRDSKNIQYF	TGTGCCAGCAGCTTCCGGGACTCGAAAAACATTCAGTACTTC
TRBV7-9	TRBJ2-7	.	TRBD2	CASSSTSGGAYEQYF	TGTGCCAGCAGTTCGACTAGCGGGGGTGCCTACGAGCAGTACTTC